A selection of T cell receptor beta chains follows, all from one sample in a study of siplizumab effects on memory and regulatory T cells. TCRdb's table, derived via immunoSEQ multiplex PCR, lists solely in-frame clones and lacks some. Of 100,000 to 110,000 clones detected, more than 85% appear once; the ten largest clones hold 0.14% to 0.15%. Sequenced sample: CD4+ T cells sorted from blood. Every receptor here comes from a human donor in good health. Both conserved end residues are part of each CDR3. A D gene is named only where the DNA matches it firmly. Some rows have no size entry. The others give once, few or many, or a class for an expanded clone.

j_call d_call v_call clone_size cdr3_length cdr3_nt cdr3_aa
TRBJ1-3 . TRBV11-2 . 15 TGTGCCAGCAGCTTGGAAGGGGTAACAGGAAACACCATATATTTT CASSLEGVTGNTIYF
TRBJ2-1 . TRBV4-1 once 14 TGCGCCAGCAGCCAAAGGACTGACTACAATGAGCAGTTCTTC CASSQRTDYNEQFF
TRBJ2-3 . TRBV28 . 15 TGTGCCAGCAGCCGTTGGAGCGGGTACACAGATACGCAGTATTTT CASSRWSGYTDTQYF
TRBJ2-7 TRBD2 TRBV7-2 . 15 TGTGCCAGCAGCTTTACTAGCGGGGGGGCGTACGAGCAGTACTTC CASSFTSGGAYEQYF
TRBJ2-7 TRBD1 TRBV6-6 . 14 TGTGCCAGCAGAGCCGGACAGGGGTTGTACGAGCAGTACTTC CASRAGQGLYEQYF
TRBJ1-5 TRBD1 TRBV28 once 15 TGTGCCAGCAGTTCACCGGGACAGGGAATTCAGCCCCAGCATTTT CASSSPGQGIQPQHF
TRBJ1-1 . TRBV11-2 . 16 TGTGCCAGCAGCTTACTCGGGGGTGCGATCAACACTGAAGCTTTCTTT CASSLLGGAINTEAFF
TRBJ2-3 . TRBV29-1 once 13 TGCAGCGTTGACGGGCGAAGCACAGATACGCAGTATTTT CSVDGRSTDTQYF
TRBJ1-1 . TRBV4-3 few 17 TGCGCCAGCAGCCAAGATATTGGGCAGGTTGGGAACACTGAAGCTTTCTTT CASSQDIGQVGNTEAFF
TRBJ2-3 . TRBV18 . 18 TGTGCCAGCTCACCACCCCCGGGACAAATTGACCCGGCAGATACGCAGTATTTT CASSPPPGQIDPADTQYF
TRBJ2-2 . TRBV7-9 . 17 TGTGCCAGCAGCTTAATGGGGCACCGACTTAACACCGGGGAGCTGTTTTTT CASSLMGHRLNTGELFF
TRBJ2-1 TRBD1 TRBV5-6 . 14 TGTGCCAGCACCCTTGGGACAGGTTACAATGAGCAGTTCTTC CASTLGTGYNEQFF
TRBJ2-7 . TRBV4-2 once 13 TGTGCCAGCAGCCAAGCTGGCTCCTACGAGCAGTACTTC CASSQAGSYEQYF
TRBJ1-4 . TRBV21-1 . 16 TGTGCCAGCAGACGGGGGCGGACACCAACTAATGAAAAACTGTTTTTT CASRRGRTPTNEKLFF
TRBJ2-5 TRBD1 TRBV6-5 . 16 TGTGCCAGCAGTTACAGTTTACAGGGGGCTAGGGAGACCCAGTACTTC CASSYSLQGARETQYF
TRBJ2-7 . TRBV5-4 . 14 TGTGCCAGCAGCTATGACAGGCGCTTCTACGAGCAGTACTTC CASSYDRRFYEQYF
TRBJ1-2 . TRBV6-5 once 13 TGTGCCAGCAGTTACTCGGGGGTATCGGGCTACACCTTC CASSYSGVSGYTF
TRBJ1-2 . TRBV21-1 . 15 TGTGCCAGCAGCAGTGTGGGGACAGGGTACTATGGCTACACCTTC CASSSVGTGYYGYTF
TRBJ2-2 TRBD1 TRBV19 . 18 TGTGCCAGTAGACAAGGGGCGGGACAGGGGCTGAGGACCGGGGAGCTGTTTTTT CASRQGAGQGLRTGELFF
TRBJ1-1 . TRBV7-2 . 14 TGTGCCAGCAGCCCCCTAGGGGGGAACACTGAAGCTTTCTTT CASSPLGGNTEAFF
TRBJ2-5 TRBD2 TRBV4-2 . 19 TGTGCCAGCAGCCAAACCAAGACTAGCGGGGGACCCACGAGGGAGACCCAGTACTTC CASSQTKTSGGPTRETQYF
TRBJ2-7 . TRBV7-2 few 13 TGTGCCAGCAGCTTACCTACAGCCTACGAGCAGTACTTC CASSLPTAYEQYF
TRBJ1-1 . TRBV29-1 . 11 TGCAGCGTTTCGGGAAACACTGAAGCTTTCTTT CSVSGNTEAFF
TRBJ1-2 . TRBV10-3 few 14 TGTGCCATCAGTGAGTCCCAAAGAGACTATGGCTACACCTTC CAISESQRDYGYTF
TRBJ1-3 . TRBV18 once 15 TGTGCCAGCTCACCTTCGACAGCCTCTGGAAACACCATATATTTT CASSPSTASGNTIYF
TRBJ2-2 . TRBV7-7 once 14 TGTGCCAGCAGCTTATCCGTGAACACCGGGGAGCTGTTTTTT CASSLSVNTGELFF
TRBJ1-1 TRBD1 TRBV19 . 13 TGTGCCAGTAGCTCGACAGGGGTCACTGAAGCTTTCTTT CASSSTGVTEAFF
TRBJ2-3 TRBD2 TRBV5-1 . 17 TGCGCCAGCAGCGGGGGACTAGCGGCCTTCAACACAGATACGCAGTATTTT CASSGGLAAFNTDTQYF
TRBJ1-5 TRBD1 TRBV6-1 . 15 TGTGCCGCAACTCCTGGACAGGCGAGCAATCAGCCCCAGCATTTT CAATPGQASNQPQHF
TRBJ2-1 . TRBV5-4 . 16 TGTGCCAGCAGCCAAACCGGGACCGCGCGACCCAATGAGCAGTTCTTC CASSQTGTARPNEQFF
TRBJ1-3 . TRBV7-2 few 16 TGTGCCAGCAGCTTGTTGGGGGCTAGCTCTGGAAACACCATATATTTT CASSLLGASSGNTIYF
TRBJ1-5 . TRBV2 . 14 TGTGCCAGCAGTGAATCGACGGGCAATCAGCCCCAGCATTTT CASSESTGNQPQHF
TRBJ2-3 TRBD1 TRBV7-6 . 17 TGTGCCAGCAGCTTAGGAGGGACAGGGGCCCTCACAGATACGCAGTATTTT CASSLGGTGALTDTQYF
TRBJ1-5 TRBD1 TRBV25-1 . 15 TGTGCCAGCAGTGAATCCGGACAGGGGAGGCAGCCCCAGCATTTT CASSESGQGRQPQHF
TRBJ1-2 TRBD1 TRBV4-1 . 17 TGCGCCAGCAGCCAAGATTGGGCAGGGGGGGCCGCCTATGGCTACACCTTC CASSQDWAGGAAYGYTF
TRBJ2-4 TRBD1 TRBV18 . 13 TGTGCCAGCTCACAGGGGGCCGAAAACATTCAGTACTTC CASSQGAENIQYF
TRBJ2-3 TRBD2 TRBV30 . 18 TGTGCCTGGAGCCTAAAAAGTGGACTAGCGGGGCCCGGAGGTACGCAGTATTTT CAWSLKSGLAGPGGTQYF
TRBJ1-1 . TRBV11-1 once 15 TGTGCCAGCAGACTACAGGACTCCGTGGGCACTGAAGCTTTCTTT CASRLQDSVGTEAFF
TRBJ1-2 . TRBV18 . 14 TGTGCCAGCTCACCACGTATGGACCCGGGAGGCTACACCTTC CASSPRMDPGGYTF
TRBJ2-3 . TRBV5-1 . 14 TGCGCCAGCAGCTTGAACCAGAATGAGGATACGCAGTATTTT CASSLNQNEDTQYF
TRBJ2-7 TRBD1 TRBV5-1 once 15 TGCGCCAGCAGCTTGGCCGGGACAGCGTCCTACGAGCAGTACTTC CASSLAGTASYEQYF
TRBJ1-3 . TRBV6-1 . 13 TGTGCCAGCAGTGTGATCTCTGGAAACACCATATATTTT CASSVISGNTIYF
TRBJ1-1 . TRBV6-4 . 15 TGTGCCAGCAAATCAGAGGGCGCGGAGAACACTGAAGCTTTCTTT CASKSEGAENTEAFF
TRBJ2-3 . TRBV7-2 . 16 TGTGCCAGCAGCTTATCCGGGGCCCGGAGCACAGATACGCAGTATTTT CASSLSGARSTDTQYF
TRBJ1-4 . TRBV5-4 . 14 TGTGCCAGCAGCCCCGTAGGGGAGAGTAGAAAACTGTTTTTT CASSPVGESRKLFF
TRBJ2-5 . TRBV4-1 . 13 TGCGCCAGCAGCCAACAGGGCCAAGAGACCCAGTACTTC CASSQQGQETQYF
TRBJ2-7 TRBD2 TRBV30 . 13 TGTGCCTGGAAACTAGCGGGGGGGCGCGAGCAGTACTTC CAWKLAGGREQYF
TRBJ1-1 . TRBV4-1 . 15 TGCGCCAGCAGGCTGCAGGGAACCCCGTACACTGAAGCTTTCTTT CASRLQGTPYTEAFF
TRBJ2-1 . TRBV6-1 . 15 TGTGCCAGCACCATGGACATAAGCTCCTACAATGAGCAGTTCTTC CASTMDISSYNEQFF
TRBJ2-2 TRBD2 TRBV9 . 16 TGTGCCAGCAGCACGTGGACTAGCGGGGTTGACGGGGAGCTGTTTTTT CASSTWTSGVDGELFF
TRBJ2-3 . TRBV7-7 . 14 TGTGCCAGCAGCCAGGGGGGGACCACAGATACGCAGTATTTT CASSQGGTTDTQYF
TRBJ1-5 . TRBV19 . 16 TGTGCCAGTAGCCCTGGGGGGCGATATAGCAATCAGCCCCAGCATTTT CASSPGGRYSNQPQHF
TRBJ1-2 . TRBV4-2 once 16 TGTGCCAGCAGCCCCGTGGGTGGGGGGCGAGACTATGGCTACACCTTC CASSPVGGGRDYGYTF
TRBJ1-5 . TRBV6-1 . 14 TGTGCCAGCACTAGACAGATAAGCAATCAGCCCCAGCATTTT CASTRQISNQPQHF
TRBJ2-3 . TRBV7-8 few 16 TGTGCCAGCAGCTTAAGGGGGGGATCTAGCACAGATACGCAGTATTTT CASSLRGGSSTDTQYF
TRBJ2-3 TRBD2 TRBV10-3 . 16 TGTGCCATCAGTGACGTAGCGGGGGGAGTCACTGATACGCAGTATTTT CAISDVAGGVTDTQYF
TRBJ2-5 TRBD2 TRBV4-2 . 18 TGTGCCAGCAGCCAAGGATCCCGGACTAGCGGGGCCCCGGAGACCCAGTACTTC CASSQGSRTSGAPETQYF